This entry lists 28 T cell receptor beta chains sequenced from one sample in a study of cytotoxic CD8 clonotypes in ibrutinib-treated CLL. Profiling relied on immunoSEQ multiplex PCR, and the TCRdb table lists in-frame clones only, not all of them. Among under 200,000 clones listed, approximately 77% were seen once. The sequenced sample was PBMCs, obtained after 12 months of ibrutinib treatment. The receptors were gathered from a human donor with chronic lymphocytic leukemia.

The chain carries TRBV6-6 and TRBJ1-4; a weak D match, TRBD1 (5 bases). Per germline, CDR1 MNHNY and CDR2 SVGAGI (reference sequence). CDR3 length: 16 residues. Trimming cost V 2 bases and J 0 bases, with 10 bases left between them. For the CDR3, the DNA is TGTGCCAGCAGTTACCTTCCAGGGACAACTAATGAAAAACTGTTTTTT. Translating gives CASSYLPGTTNEKLFF.

The chain joins TRBV27 to TRBJ1-5; D might be TRBD1 (6 bases). Germline V gene data show CDR1 as MNHEY and CDR2 as SMNVEV (reference sequence). V was clipped by 5 bases and J by 4 bases, with 15 bases between them. The CDR3 has 15 amino acids. CDR3 DNA sequence: TGTGCCAGCAGTCCCTGGGGGCCGGGTAATCAGCCCCAGCATTTT. Protein sequence: CASSPWGPGNQPQHF.

This clone was observed once. The rearrangement links TRBV28 to TRBJ2-7; D remains unclear. Trimming removed 2 bases from V and 1 base from J, with 9 bases in between. This CDR3 contains 14 residues. Per germline, CDR1 MDHEN and CDR2 SYDVKM. The CDR3 DNA reads TGTGCCAGCAGTTTAACCGAGAAATCCTACGAGCAGTACTTC. Translating it yields CASSLTEKSYEQYF.

This clone was seen just once. V is TRBV6-1 and J is TRBJ2-5, with D possibly matching TRBD2 (6 bases). V lost 4 bases and J lost 2, with 11 bases in between. Germline V gene sequence: CDR1 MNHNS, CDR2 SASEGT. This CDR3 is built from 14 residues. CDR3 residues: CASSGSGGQETQYF. DNA of the CDR3: TGTGCCAGCAGTGGTAGCGGAGGACAAGAGACCCAGTACTTC.

The rearrangement links TRBV7-3 to TRBJ2-1, with D hard to call. The CDR3 consists of 13 residues. Germline V gene lookup returns CDR1 SGHTA and CDR2 FQGTGA. Trimming stripped 4 bases from V and 8 bases from J, with 12 bases between. CDR3 sequence reads: CASSSPAMDEQFF. The CDR3 DNA follows: TGTGCCAGCAGCTCCCCTGCTATGGATGAGCAGTTCTTC.

This chain links TRBV6-5 with TRBJ2-7; D gene unclear. The CDR3 sequence is 15 residues long. Germline V gene data show CDR1 as MNHEY and CDR2 as SVGAGI. Trimming took 5 bases from V and 2 from J, leaving 16 bases between them. DNA of the CDR3: TGTGCCAGCAGTGTATTAGTGATGGGTCCCTACGAGCAGTACTTC. Encoded protein: CASSVLVMGPYEQYF.

V is TRBV6-5 and J is TRBJ1-5; 7 bases line up with TRBD1. The CDR3 extends over 15 amino acids. Trimming removed 2 bases from V and 5 bases from J; junction bases left unmatched: 6. Germline V gene sequence: CDR1 MNHEY, CDR2 SVGAGI. Here the CDR3 reads CASSYTTGSDQPQHF. For the CDR3, the DNA is TGTGCCAGCAGTTACACGACAGGGTCGGATCAGCCCCAGCATTTT.

The chain recombines TRBV19 with TRBJ2-5; 9 bases align to TRBD2. J was trimmed by 3 bases and V by 3 bases; bases with no gene match: 5. CDR1 is LNHDA and CDR2 is SQIVND in the germline V gene (reference sequence). This CDR3 has 15 residues. CDR3 loop: CASSILASGKETQYF. The CDR3 nucleotides are TGTGCCAGTAGTATTCTCGCTAGCGGGAAAGAGACCCAGTACTTC.

The gene calls are TRBV7-3 and TRBJ1-1, with D maybe TRBD1 (5 bases). Germline CDR1 SGHTA, CDR2 FQGTGA. Trimming took off 5 bases at V and 4 bases at J, with 11 bases between the two ends. The length of the CDR3 is 13 residues. CDR3 region: CASSRGGSTEAFF. The DNA for the CDR3 is TGTGCCAGCAGCCGCGGGGGGAGCACTGAAGCTTTCTTT.

The CDR3, as DNA: TGTGCCAGCAGTCCGCCCGGGAGGGGGGGATACAATGAGCAGTTCTTC. This translates into CASSPPGRGGYNEQFF. The chain employs TRBV28 and TRBJ2-1, with 8 nucleotides matching TRBD2. After removal of 5 bases from V and 4 bases from J, the junction contained 10 bases not matched to a gene. The CDR3 is 16 amino acids. The germline V gene encodes CDR1 MDHEN and CDR2 SYDVKM.

V gene TRBV6-6 combines with J gene TRBJ1-5; D is uncertain. V lost 7 bases and J 0 bases, leaving 7 bases between the germline ends. CDR1 is MNHNY, CDR2 SVGAGI, per germline (reference sequence). The CDR3 length is 13 residues. The DNA for the CDR3 is TGTGCCAGCACGGTGGATAGCAATCAGCCCCAGCATTTT. It codes for CASTVDSNQPQHF.

The sample holds one count of this clone. CDR3 DNA: TGTGCCAGTAGTCCGGGACAGGGGGTCGAGCAGTACTTC. This gives the protein CASSPGQGVEQYF. The chain links TRBV19 to TRBJ2-7, with 11 bases aligning to TRBD1. This CDR3 is built from 13 residues. Losses at the gene ends were 5 bases for V and 6 bases for J; bases not matched to a gene: 3. Germline V lookup: CDR1 LNHDA, CDR2 SQIVND (reference sequence).

The chain has TRBV21-1 and TRBJ1-5. TRBV21-1 is an annotated pseudogene. CDR3 length: 16 amino acids. CDR3 sequence (DNA): TGTGCCAGCAGTAAGGACGTCCAGTGGCTCCATCAGCCCCAGCATTTT. It is translated as CASSKDVQWLHQPQHF.

This chain connects TRBV6-5 to TRBJ1-3, with D tentatively TRBD1 (5 bases). The V gene's germline CDR1 is MNHEY and CDR2 SVGAGI. V dropped 6 bases and J dropped 0 bases, with 9 bases sitting between them. The CDR3 loop spans 14 amino acids. As DNA, the CDR3 is TGTGCCAGCAGACAGGTTATCTCTGGAAACACCATATATTTT. Amino acid sequence: CASRQVISGNTIYF.

Note on this clone: This is likely a read error, given that the CDR3 carries no conserved phenylalanine or tryptophan at its end. The rearrangement joins TRBV18 to TRBJ1-2; unclear D gene. The CDR3 is made up of 11 amino acids. Trimming left V 3 bases short and J 9 bases short, with 8 bases between. Germline V gives CDR1 KGHSH, CDR2 LQKENI. CDR3 sequence reads: CASSPVFSYTV. CDR3 bases: TGTGCCAGCTCACCGGTTTTCAGCTACACCGTC.

V is TRBV5-5 and J is TRBJ1-2, with D hard to call. CDR1 and CDR2 (germline): SGHKS, YYEKEE (reference sequence). The CDR3 is 13 amino acids. The V gene lost 5 bases and the J gene lost 1 base, with 9 bases spanning the gap. This CDR3 reads CASSSDGNYGYTF. Here the CDR3 DNA reads TGTGCCAGCAGTTCCGACGGTAACTATGGCTACACCTTC.

On this clone itself: The germline gene is not matched at one end of the junction; a read error may be the cause. J is TRBJ2-7 and V is TRBV6-1; 8 bases agree with TRBD2. Per germline, CDR1 MNHNS and CDR2 SASEGT. The CDR3 contains 15 residues. CDR3 in DNA: TGTGCCAGCAGTGAAGCGGGCCCCCGGACTAGCCACTTTGACTTC. Protein product: CASSEAGPRTSHFDF.

The chain has TRBV18 and TRBJ2-1; D is perhaps TRBD1 (5 bases). From germline, CDR1 is KGHSH and CDR2 LQKENI. Trimming cost V 0 bases and J 4 bases, with 13 bases left between them. The CDR3 is 16 amino acids. The CDR3 DNA is TGTGCCAGCTCACCACCGGGGCGAGCAGGGTACAATGAGCAGTTCTTC. Protein sequence: CASSPPGRAGYNEQFF.

Points on this clone: A much larger clonotype is one base distant, so this may be a read error. The chain recombines TRBV7-3 with TRBJ2-7; D is ambiguous. Trimming took 0 bases from V and 0 from J, leaving 0 bases between them. The CDR3 loop spans 12 amino acids. The germline CDR1 and CDR2 sequences are SGHTA and FQGTGA. The CDR3 here is CASSLTSYEQYF. The CDR3 nucleotides are TGTGCCAGCAGCTTAACCTCCTACGAGCAGTACTTC.

The CDR3 bases are TGTGCCAGCAGCCTGCGGACTAGCGATGAGCAGTTCTTC. As protein: CASSLRTSDEQFF. The genes are TRBV7-2 and TRBJ2-1; 9 bases are a match to TRBD2. V was clipped by 5 bases and J by 8 bases; unmatched bases: 4. This CDR3 comprises 13 residues. Germline V CDR1 and CDR2: SGHTA, FQGNSA.

The chain uses TRBV7-2 and TRBJ2-1; perhaps TRBD2 as D (5 bases). From germline, CDR1 is SGHTA and CDR2 FQGNSA. The ends were cut back, 5 bases at V and 2 bases at J, with 13 bases in the middle. The CDR3 is 15 residues long. The CDR3 nucleotides read TGTGCCAGCAGCCCAGAAGGCGGGCCCTACAATGAGCAGTTCTTC. Its protein is CASSPEGGPYNEQFF.

Only one count was recorded for this clone. The chain links TRBV19 to TRBJ2-7, with 8 bases aligning to TRBD2. The CDR3 is 16 amino acids. V lost 4 bases, J lost 0 bases, and 8 bases stayed unmatched. Germline CDR1 and CDR2: LNHDA and SQIVND (reference sequence). CDR3 DNA: TGTGCCAGTAGTAGGCGGGGGGACTTATCCTCCTACGAGCAGTACTTC. Amino acid sequence: CASSRRGDLSSYEQYF.

The rearrangement joins TRBV7-3 to TRBJ2-1; 8 bases are a match to TRBD1. Germline V gene data show CDR1 as SGHTA and CDR2 as FQGTGA. With V trimmed by 4 bases and J by 0 bases, 5 bases remained unmatched. The CDR3 has 16 residues. The CDR3 region is CASSSIDRGSYNEQFF. The CDR3, as DNA: TGTGCCAGCAGCTCCATCGACAGGGGCTCCTACAATGAGCAGTTCTTC.

The chain links TRBV6-1 to TRBJ2-5; 9 bases align to TRBD2. The CDR3 runs 19 residues. The trim removed 1 base at V and 2 bases at J, leaving 14 bases unmatched. Germline V CDR1 and CDR2: MNHNS, SASEGT. CDR3 nucleotides: TGTGCCAGCAGTGAAGACGGCGGGGGGGCCTTATCATCACAAGAGACCCAGTACTTC. Encoded protein: CASSEDGGGALSSQETQYF.

The chain has TRBV29-1 and TRBJ2-5; no firm D call. V was shortened by 5 bases and J by 3 bases, with 13 bases between the two germline ends. The CDR3 contains 13 residues. The germline CDR1 and CDR2 sequences are SQVTM and ANQGSEA. The CDR3 DNA sequence: TGCAGCGTTACAATGTGGGTCGAAGAGACCCAGTACTTC. The encoded protein is CSVTMWVEETQYF.

The chain carries TRBV4-2 and TRBJ2-3; 9 bases align to TRBD2. Losses at the gene ends were 4 bases for V and 4 bases for J; bases not matched to a gene: 12. Germline V gene sequence: CDR1 LGHNA, CDR2 YNFKEQ. CDR3 length: 17 residues. The CDR3 protein is CASSLSGGADGADTQYF. CDR3 DNA: TGTGCCAGCAGCCTTAGCGGGGGCGCAGATGGGGCAGATACGCAGTATTTT.

This clone was detected only a few times. The chain links TRBV6-5 to TRBJ1-1; the D gene is possibly TRBD1 (6 bases). The V end lost 6 bases, the J end lost 7 bases, and 15 bases lay between the germline ends. Germline CDR1 is MNHEY and CDR2 is SVGAGI. The CDR3 has 13 amino acids. The CDR3 loop is CASRRGGRVEAFF. The CDR3 nucleotides read TGTGCCAGCAGAAGGGGGGGGCGGGTTGAAGCTTTCTTT.

The chain links TRBV7-6 to TRBJ2-1, with 8 bases identical to TRBD2. The CDR3 has 15 residues. Trimming took 0 bases from V and 8 from J; bases not matched to a gene: 6. Germline V gene sequence: CDR1 SGHVS, CDR2 FNYEAQ. The chain's CDR3 is CASSLALGTRYEQFF. For the CDR3, the DNA is TGTGCCAGCAGCTTAGCGCTGGGGACTAGATATGAGCAGTTCTTC.